The present entry profiles one T cell receptor (beta chain) with its context. The CDR3 is 15 amino acids. Germline-derived CDR1 and CDR2 are SGHTA and FQGNSA. Unmatched junction bases numbered 7, after V lost 8 bases and J lost 0 bases. Sequenced by immunoSEQ multiplex PCR; TCRdb stores in-frame clones only, minus some. The sample consists of 40,000 to 55,000 clones, over 85% of them appearing once. The entry originates in a study of OX40 agonist ivuxolimab in advanced cancers. This chain joins TRBV7-2 and TRBJ2-7; TRBD2 matches at 10 bases. This specimen was CD4+ or CD8+ T cells sorted from blood, taken in a trial of the OX40 agonist ivuxolimab. The TCR sequence derives from an adult with an advanced solid tumor such as melanoma, head and neck, liver or kidney cancer. The CDR3 region is CASRIASGSSYEQYF. CDR3 DNA: TGTGCCAGCCGCATCGCTAGCGGGAGCTCCTACGAGCAGTACTTC.